This TCR beta chain was identified during a study of response to subunit inactivated influenza vaccine. General study findings and limits: After each seasonal influenza vaccination, few new T cells are recruited, the authors suggested.

There are 13 residues in the CDR3. After removal of 10 bases from V and 3 bases from J, the junction contained 9 bases not matched to a gene. CDR1 and CDR2 from the germline V gene are ENHRY and SYGVKD. This clonotype appeared a few times. Antigen: not known. In TCRdb, the RT-PCR reads were re-called with MiXCR into one record per CDR3 protein. Among about 570,000 distinct CDR3 sequences listed, approximately 11% were seen once. These data also featured in a second study, about T cells expressing NK-cell markers. According to that study: The authors generated TCR beta cDNA through 5'RACE template switching with UMIs. Among eight sequenced donors, seven carried HCMV seropositivity while one was seronegative. In several experiments, an anti-gamma-delta TCR antibody restricted sorting to alpha-beta TCR T cells. Six donors carried dominant NKG2C+ clonotypes that made up roughly 1.0-7.0% of their CD8+ T cells.

V is TRBV10-3 and J is TRBJ2-7, with 7 bases fitting TRBD1. The receptor's source is a man in his forties or fifties who received an inactivated influenza vaccine. The input for sequencing was PBMCs from blood, taken on the day of vaccination. The CDR3 is CATTRDSLYEQYF. Here the CDR3 DNA reads TGTGCCACCACCCGGGACAGCCTCTACGAGCAGTACTTC.